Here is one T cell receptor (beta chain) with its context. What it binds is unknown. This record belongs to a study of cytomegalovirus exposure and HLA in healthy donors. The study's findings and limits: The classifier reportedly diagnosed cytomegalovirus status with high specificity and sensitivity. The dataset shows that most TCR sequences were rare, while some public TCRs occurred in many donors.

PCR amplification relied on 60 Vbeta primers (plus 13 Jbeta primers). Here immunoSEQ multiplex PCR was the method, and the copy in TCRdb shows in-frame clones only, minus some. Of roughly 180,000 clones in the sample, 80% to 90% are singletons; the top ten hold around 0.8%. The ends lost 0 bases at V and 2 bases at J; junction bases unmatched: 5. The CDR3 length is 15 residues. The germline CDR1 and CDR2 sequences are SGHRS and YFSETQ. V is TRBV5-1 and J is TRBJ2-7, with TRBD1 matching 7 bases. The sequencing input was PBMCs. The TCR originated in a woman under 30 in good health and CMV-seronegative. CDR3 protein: CASSLDGQEPYEQYF. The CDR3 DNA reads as TGCGCCAGCAGCTTGGATGGACAGGAACCCTACGAGCAGTACTTC. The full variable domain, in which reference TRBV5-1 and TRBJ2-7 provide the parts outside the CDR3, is KAGVTQTPRYLIKTRGQQVTLSCSPISGHRSVSWYQQTPGQGLQFLFEYFSETQRNKGNFPGRFSGRQFSNSRSEMNVSTLELGDSALYLCASSLDGQEPYEQYFGPGTRLTVT.